The 5 T cell receptor beta chains below were found in one sample sequenced in a study of cytomegalovirus exposure and HLA in healthy donors. The protocol was immunoSEQ multiplex PCR, while the TCRdb copy is restricted to in-frame clones and leaves out a portion. Seen here are some 170,000 clones, approximately 88% observed once, and the top ten hold roughly 10%. Input material: PBMCs. All receptors derive from a young man in good health and CMV-seropositive.

In DNA form, the CDR3 reads TGCAGCGTTTCGCCAGGGATCACCGGGGAGCTGTTTTTT. This gives the protein CSVSPGITGELFF. The chain combines TRBV29-1 with TRBJ2-2; TRBD1 might be the D (5 bases). CDR1 is SQVTM, CDR2 ANQGSEA, per germline. This CDR3 contains 13 residues. V was pared by 5 bases and J by 4 bases, with 11 bases between.

The chain carries TRBV5-1 and TRBJ2-7; TRBD1 agrees at 9 bases. Looked up from germline, CDR1 is SGHRS and CDR2 is YFSETQ. With 2 bases clipped from V and 6 bases from J, the junction kept 6 bases outside the gene matches. The CDR3 is 14 amino acids. The CDR3 is CASSFETGGREQYF. The CDR3 bases are TGCGCCAGCAGCTTTGAGACAGGGGGTCGCGAGCAGTACTTC. Variable domain in full (rest from reference TRBV5-1 and TRBJ2-7): KAGVTQTPRYLIKTRGQQVTLSCSPISGHRSVSWYQQTPGQGLQFLFEYFSETQRNKGNFPGRFSGRQFSNSRSEMNVSTLELGDSALYLCASSFETGGREQYFGPGTRLTVT.

CDR3 coding DNA: TGTGCCAGCAGTGATGGAGACTCAGCCAAAAACATTCAGTACTTC. It is translated as CASSDGDSAKNIQYF. This chain links TRBV2 with TRBJ2-4, with unresolved D. Germline-derived CDR1 and CDR2 are SNHLY and FYNNEI. V lost 3 bases, J lost 0 bases, and 9 bases lay in between. CDR3 size: 15 residues.

On this clone itself: The sample carries other DNA sequences with the same CDR3. J is TRBJ2-3 and V is TRBV6-5; D unclear. The germline V and J ends were trimmed by 0 bases and 3 bases, with 7 bases remaining between them. CDR3 length equals 14 residues. CDR1 and CDR2 (germline): MNHEY, SVGAGI. The CDR3 spells CASSYSGGTDTQYF. In nucleotides, the CDR3 is TGTGCCAGCAGTTACTCCGGCGGAACAGATACGCAGTATTTT.

The chain carries TRBV4-1 and TRBJ2-5; 8 bases line up with TRBD1. The CDR3 has 14 amino acids. The germline CDR1 and CDR2 sequences are MGHRA and YSYEKL. The V and J ends lost 4 bases and 1 base, in that order; junction bases with no gene match: 2. The CDR3 loop is CASSPDRGQETQYF. DNA of the CDR3: TGCGCCAGCAGCCCTGACAGGGGCCAAGAGACCCAGTACTTC.